Listed here are 5 T cell receptor beta chains from one sample, sequenced in a study of graft-versus-host responses after intestinal transplantation. Their cognate antigens are unknown. Libraries were prepared by immunoSEQ multiplex PCR; TCRdb keeps only in-frame clonotypes and omits some of them. The profile shows roughly 75,000 clones, roughly nine tenths of them singletons. Specimen: unstimulated CD4+ T cells sorted from spleen or lymph node cells, collected before intestinal transplant. The source is a human donor who received an intestinal transplant.

The J gene is TRBJ1-1, the V gene TRBV6-5, with 9 positions matching TRBD1. Germline lookup yields CDR1 MNHEY and CDR2 SVGAGI. The CDR3 has 15 residues. V shed 4 bases and J 5 bases; nucleotides not matched to a gene: 8. This chain's CDR3 is CASSFLQGAGTEAFF. The CDR3 region has the DNA TGTGCCAGCAGTTTTTTACAGGGGGCTGGAACTGAAGCTTTCTTT.

The rearrangement joins TRBV6-1 to TRBJ2-7, with D unresolved. V was trimmed by 2 bases and J by 2 bases, leaving 13 bases between them. Germline-derived CDR1 and CDR2 are MNHNS and SASEGT. The CDR3 is made up of 15 amino acids. The CDR3 sequence is CASSETASAPYEQYF. For the CDR3, the DNA is TGTGCCAGCAGTGAAACTGCGTCTGCGCCCTACGAGCAGTACTTC.

J is TRBJ2-3 and V is TRBV7-2; TRBD2 might be the D (7 bases). The CDR3 runs to 14 residues. Trimming stripped 4 bases from V and 1 base from J, with 9 bases between. Germline V gene sequence: CDR1 SGHTA, CDR2 FQGNSA. The DNA for the CDR3 is TGTGCCAGCAGCTGGGAGGGGGGCACAGATACGCAGTATTTT. Its translation is CASSWEGGTDTQYF.

The chain has TRBV10-3 and TRBJ1-3, with D unresolved. Trimming took off 4 bases at V and 0 bases at J, with 10 bases between the two ends. The length of the CDR3 is 15 residues. Germline assignment: CDR1 ENHRY and CDR2 SYGVKD. CDR3 sequence (DNA): TGTGCCATCAGTGGCGGCAGAGACTCTGGAAACACCATATATTTT. Translating gives CAISGGRDSGNTIYF.

The CDR3 loop is CAISESRGQGLSSGANVLTF. The CDR3 coding sequence is TGTGCCATCAGTGAGTCGAGGGGACAGGGGTTAAGCTCTGGGGCCAACGTCCTGACTTTC. This chain uses TRBV10-3 with TRBJ2-6; 10 positions agree with TRBD1. V lost 0 bases and J lost 0; bases outside the gene matches: 8. Germline lookup yields CDR1 ENHRY and CDR2 SYGVKD. CDR3 length: 20 residues.